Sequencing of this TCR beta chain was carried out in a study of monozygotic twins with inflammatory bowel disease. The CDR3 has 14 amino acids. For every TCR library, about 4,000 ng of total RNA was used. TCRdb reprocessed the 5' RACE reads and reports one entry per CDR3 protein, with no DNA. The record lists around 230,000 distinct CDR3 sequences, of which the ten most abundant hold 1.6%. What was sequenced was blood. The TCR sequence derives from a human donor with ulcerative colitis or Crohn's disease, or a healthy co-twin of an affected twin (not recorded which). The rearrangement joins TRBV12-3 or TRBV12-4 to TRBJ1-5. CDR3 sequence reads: CASSFPSEGQPQHF.